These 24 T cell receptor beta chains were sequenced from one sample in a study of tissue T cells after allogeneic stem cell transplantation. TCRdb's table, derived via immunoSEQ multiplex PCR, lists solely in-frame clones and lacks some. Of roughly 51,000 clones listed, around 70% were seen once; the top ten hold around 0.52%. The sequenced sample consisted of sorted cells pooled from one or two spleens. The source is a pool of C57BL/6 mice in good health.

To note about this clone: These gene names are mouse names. Partial CDR3 DNA: TGTGCTAGCACCACAAATTCTGGAAATACGCTCTAT. Protein: CASTTNSGNTLY. The whole CDR3 protein is CASTTNSGNTLYF. The J gene is TRBJ1-3, the V gene TRBV29, with D unclear. The read ends 1 residue before the CDR3 terminus; that terminus is restored from the germline J gene. This CDR3 has 13 amino acids. V was cut by 7 bases and J by 0 bases, with 7 bases left in between. CDR1 is MSHET, CDR2 SYDVDS, per germline.

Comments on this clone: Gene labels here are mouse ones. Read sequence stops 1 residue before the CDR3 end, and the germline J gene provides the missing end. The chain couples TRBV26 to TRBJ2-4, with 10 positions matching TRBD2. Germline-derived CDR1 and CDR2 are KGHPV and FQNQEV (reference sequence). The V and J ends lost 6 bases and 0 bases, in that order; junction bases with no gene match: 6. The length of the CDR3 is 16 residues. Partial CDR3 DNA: TGTGCCAGCAGCCGGGGACTGGGGCTTAGTCAAAACACCTTGTAC. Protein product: CASSRGLGLSQNTLY. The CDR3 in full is CASSRGLGLSQNTLYF.

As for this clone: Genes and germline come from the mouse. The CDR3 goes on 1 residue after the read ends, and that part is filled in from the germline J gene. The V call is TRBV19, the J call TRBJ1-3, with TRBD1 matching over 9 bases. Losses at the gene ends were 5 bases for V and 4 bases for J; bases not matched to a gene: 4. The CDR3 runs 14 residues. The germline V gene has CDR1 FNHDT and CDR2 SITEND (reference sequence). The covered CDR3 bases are TGTGCCAGCAGAACAGGGGGCGGGGGAAATACGCTCTAT. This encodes CASRTGGGGNTLY. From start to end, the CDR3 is CASRTGGGGNTLYF.

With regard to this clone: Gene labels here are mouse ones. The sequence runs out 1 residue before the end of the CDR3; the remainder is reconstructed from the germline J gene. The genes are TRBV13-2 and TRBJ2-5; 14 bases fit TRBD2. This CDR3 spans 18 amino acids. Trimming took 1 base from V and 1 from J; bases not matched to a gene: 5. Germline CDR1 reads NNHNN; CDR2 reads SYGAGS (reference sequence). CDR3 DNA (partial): TGTGCCAGCGGTGATCCTGGGACTGGGGGGGCTGACCAAGACACCCAGTAC. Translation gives CASGDPGTGGADQDTQY. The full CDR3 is CASGDPGTGGADQDTQYF.

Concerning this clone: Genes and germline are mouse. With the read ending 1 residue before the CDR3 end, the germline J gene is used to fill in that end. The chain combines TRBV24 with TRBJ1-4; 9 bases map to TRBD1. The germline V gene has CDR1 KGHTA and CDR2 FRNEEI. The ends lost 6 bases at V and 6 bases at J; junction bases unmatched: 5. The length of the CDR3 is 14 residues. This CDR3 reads CASRPGQGDERLFF. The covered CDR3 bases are TGTGCCAGCAGGCCGGGACAGGGCGACGAAAGATTATTT.

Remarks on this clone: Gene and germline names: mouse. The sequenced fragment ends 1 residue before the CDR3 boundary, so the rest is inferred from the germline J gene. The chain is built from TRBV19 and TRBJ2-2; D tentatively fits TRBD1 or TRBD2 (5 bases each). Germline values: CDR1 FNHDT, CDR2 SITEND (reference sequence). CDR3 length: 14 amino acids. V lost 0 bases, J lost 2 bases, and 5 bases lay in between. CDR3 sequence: CASSIGGNTGQLYF. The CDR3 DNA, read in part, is TGTGCCAGCAGTATAGGGGGGAACACCGGGCAGCTCTAC.

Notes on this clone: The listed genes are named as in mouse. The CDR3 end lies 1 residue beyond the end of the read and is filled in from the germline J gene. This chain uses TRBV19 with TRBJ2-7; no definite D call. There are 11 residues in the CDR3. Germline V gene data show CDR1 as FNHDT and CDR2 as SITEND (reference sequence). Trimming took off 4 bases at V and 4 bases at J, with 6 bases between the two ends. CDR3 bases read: TGTGCCAGCAGTGAGGGTTATGAACAGTAC. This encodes CASSEGYEQY. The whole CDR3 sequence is CASSEGYEQYF.

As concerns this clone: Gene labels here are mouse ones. Partial CDR3 DNA: TGTGCCAGCAGCCCCCCAGGGGCCAGCAACCAGGCTCCGCTT. Protein product: CASSPPGASNQAPL. The whole CDR3 sequence reads CASSPPGASNQAPLF. The chain links TRBV2 to TRBJ1-5; possible D gene TRBD1, 6 bases. The CDR3 extends 1 residue past the end of the read, so its final part is completed from the germline J gene. Between the trimmed V and J ends, which lost 4 bases and 3 bases, there was a span of 13 bases. Germline V gene lookup returns CDR1 LGHNA and CDR2 YSYQKL. CDR3 length: 15 residues.

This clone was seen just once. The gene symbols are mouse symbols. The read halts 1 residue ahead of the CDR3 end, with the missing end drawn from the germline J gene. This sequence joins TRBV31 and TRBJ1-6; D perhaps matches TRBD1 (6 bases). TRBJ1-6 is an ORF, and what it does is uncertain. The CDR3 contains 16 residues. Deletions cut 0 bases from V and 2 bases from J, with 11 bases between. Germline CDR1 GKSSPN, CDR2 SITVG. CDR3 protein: CAWSLRQGTYNSPLYF. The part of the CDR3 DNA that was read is TGTGCCTGGAGTCTAAGGCAGGGGACCTATAATTCGCCCCTCTAC.

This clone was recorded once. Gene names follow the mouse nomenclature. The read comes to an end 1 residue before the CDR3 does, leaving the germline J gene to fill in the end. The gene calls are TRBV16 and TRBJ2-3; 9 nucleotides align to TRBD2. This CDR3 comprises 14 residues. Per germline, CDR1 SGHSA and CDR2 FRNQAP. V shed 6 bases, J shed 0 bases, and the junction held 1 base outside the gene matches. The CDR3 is CASRDWGSAETLYF. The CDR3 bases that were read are TGTGCAAGCAGGGACTGGGGTAGTGCAGAAACGCTGTAT.

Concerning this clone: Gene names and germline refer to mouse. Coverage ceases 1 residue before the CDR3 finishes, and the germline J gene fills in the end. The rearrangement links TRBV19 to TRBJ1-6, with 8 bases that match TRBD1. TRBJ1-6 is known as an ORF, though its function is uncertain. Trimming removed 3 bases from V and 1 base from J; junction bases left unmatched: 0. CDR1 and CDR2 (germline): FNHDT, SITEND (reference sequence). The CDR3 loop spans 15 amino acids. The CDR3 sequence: CASSTGGSYNSPLYF. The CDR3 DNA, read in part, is TGTGCCAGCAGTACAGGGGGCTCCTATAATTCGCCCCTCTAC.

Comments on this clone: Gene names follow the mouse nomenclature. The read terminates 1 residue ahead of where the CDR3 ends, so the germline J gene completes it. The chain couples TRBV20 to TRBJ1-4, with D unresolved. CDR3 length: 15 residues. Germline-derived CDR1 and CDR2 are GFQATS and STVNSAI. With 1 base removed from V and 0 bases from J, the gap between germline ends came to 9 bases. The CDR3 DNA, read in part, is TGTGGTGCTAGGGCAGGCCCTCTTTCCAACGAAAGATTATTT. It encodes CGARAGPLSNERLF. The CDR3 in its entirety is CGARAGPLSNERLFF. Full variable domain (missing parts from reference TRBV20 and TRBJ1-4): GALVYQYPRRTICKSGTSMRMECQAVGFQATSVAWYRQSPQKTFELIALSTVNSAIKYEQNFTQEKFPISHPNLSFSSMTVLNAYLEDRGLYLCGARAGPLSNERLFFGHGTKLSVL.

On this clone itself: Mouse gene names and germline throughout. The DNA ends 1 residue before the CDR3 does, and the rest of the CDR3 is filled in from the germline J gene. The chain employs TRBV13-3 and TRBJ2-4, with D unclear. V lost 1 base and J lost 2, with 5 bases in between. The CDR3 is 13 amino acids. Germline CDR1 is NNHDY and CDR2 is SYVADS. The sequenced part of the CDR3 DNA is TGTGCCAGCAGTGATCCATTTCAAAACACCTTGTAC. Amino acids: CASSDPFQNTLY. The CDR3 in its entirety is CASSDPFQNTLYF.

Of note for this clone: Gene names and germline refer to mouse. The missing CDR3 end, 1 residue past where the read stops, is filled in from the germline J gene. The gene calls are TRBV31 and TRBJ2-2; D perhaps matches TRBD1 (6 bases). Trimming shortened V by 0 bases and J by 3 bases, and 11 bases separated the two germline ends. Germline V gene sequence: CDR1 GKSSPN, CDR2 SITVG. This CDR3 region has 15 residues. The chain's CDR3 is CAWSLGRGDTGQLYF. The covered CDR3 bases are TGTGCCTGGAGTCTAGGCAGGGGTGACACCGGGCAGCTCTAC.

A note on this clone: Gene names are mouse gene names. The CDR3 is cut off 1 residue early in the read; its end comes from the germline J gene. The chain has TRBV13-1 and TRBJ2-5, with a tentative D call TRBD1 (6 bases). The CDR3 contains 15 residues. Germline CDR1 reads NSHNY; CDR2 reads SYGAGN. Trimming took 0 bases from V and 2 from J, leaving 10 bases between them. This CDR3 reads CASSDVRGGQDTQYF. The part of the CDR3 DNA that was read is TGTGCCAGCAGTGATGTCAGGGGAGGCCAAGACACCCAGTAC.

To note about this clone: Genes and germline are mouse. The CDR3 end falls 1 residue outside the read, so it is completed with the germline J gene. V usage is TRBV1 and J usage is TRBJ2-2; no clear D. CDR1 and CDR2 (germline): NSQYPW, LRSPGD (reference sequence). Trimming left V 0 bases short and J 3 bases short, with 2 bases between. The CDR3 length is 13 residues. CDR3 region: CTCSADYTGQLYF. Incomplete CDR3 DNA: TGCACCTGCAGTGCAGACTACACCGGGCAGCTCTAC. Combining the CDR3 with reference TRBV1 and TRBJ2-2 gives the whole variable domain VTLLEQNPRWRLVPRGQAVNLRCILKNSQYPWMSWYQQDLQKQLQWLFTLRSPGDKEVKSLPGADYLATRVTDTELRLQVANMSQGRTLYCTCSADYTGQLYFGEGSKLTVL.

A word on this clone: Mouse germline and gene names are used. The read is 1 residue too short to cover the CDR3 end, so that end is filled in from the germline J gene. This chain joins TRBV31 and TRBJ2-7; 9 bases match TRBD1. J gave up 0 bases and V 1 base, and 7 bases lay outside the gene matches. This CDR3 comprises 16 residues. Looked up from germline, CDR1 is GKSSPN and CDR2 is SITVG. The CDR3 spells CAWSPLGQGGSYEQYF. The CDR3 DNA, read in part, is TGTGCCTGGAGTCCTTTGGGACAGGGAGGCTCCTATGAACAGTAC.

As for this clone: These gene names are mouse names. This chain's CDR3 is CASSTLGGSYEQYF. The CDR3 bases that were read are TGTGCCAGCAGTACTCTGGGGGGCTCCTATGAACAGTAC. This sequence joins TRBV19 and TRBJ2-7, with 8 bases fitting TRBD2. From the germline J gene comes the end of the CDR3, since the read stops 1 residue before it. Germline V gives CDR1 FNHDT, CDR2 SITEND (reference sequence). This CDR3 is built from 14 residues. V lost 3 bases to trimming and J lost 0 bases; unmatched junction nucleotides: 2.

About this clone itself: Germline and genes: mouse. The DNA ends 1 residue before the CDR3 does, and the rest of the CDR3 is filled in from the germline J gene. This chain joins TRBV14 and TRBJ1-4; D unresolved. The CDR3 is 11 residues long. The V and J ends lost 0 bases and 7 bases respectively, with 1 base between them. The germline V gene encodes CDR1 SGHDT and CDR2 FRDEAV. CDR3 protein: CASSFSERLFF. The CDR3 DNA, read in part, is TGTGCCAGCAGTTTCTCCGAAAGATTATTT.

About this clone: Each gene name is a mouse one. This CDR3 is CASSLGLGEDTQYF. Partial CDR3 DNA: TGTGCCAGCAGCCTCGGACTGGGGGAAGACACCCAGTAC. The genes are TRBV5 and TRBJ2-5; TRBD2 matches 10 bases. With the read ending 1 residue before the CDR3 end, the germline J gene is used to fill in that end. Germline V CDR1 and CDR2: LGHNA, YNLKQL (reference sequence). This CDR3 is 14 amino acids long. The ends lost 4 bases at V and 4 bases at J; junction bases unmatched: 2.

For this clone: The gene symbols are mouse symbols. The sequenced CDR3 bases are TGTGCCAGCGGTGATGCAAAAAACACCTTGTAC. It is translated as CASGDAKNTLY. The entire CDR3 is CASGDAKNTLYF. The chain has TRBV13-2 and TRBJ2-4; D is unresolved. The read terminates 1 residue before the CDR3 end, so the remaining end is supplied by the germline J gene. The CDR3 spans 12 residues. V lost 0 bases, J lost 4 bases, and 3 bases lay in between. In germline, CDR1 is NNHNN, CDR2 SYGAGS (reference sequence).

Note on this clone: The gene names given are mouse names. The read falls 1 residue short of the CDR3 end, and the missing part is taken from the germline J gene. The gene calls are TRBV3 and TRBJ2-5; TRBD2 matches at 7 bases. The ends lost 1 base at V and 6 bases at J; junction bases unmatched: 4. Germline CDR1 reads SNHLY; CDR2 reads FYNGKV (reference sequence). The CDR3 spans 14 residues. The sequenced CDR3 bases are TGTGCCAGCAGCTTAGTCTGGGGGAGGGACACCCAGTAC. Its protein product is CASSLVWGRDTQY. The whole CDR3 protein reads CASSLVWGRDTQYF.

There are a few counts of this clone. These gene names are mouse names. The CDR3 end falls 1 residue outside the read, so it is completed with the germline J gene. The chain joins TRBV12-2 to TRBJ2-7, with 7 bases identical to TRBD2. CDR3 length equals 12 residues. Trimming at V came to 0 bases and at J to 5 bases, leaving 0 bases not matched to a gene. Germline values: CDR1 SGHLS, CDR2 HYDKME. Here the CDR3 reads CASSLDWDEQYF. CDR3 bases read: TGTGCCAGCTCTCTCGACTGGGATGAACAGTAC. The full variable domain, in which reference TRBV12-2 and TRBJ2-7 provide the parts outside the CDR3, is NSGVVQSPRYIIKGKGERSILKCIPISGHLSVAWYQQTQGQELKFFIQHYDKMERDKGNLPSRFSVQQFDDYHSEMNMSALELEDSAVYFCASSLDWDEQYFGPGTRLTVL.

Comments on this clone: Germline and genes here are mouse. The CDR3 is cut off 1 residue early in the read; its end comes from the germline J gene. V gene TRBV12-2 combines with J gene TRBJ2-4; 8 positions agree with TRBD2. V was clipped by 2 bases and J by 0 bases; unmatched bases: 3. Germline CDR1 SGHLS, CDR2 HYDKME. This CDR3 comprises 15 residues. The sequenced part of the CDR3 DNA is TGTGCCAGCTCTCAGGGACTGGAAAGTCAAAACACCTTGTAC. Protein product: CASSQGLESQNTLY. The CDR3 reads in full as CASSQGLESQNTLYF.